The rows below give T cell receptor beta chains drawn from one sample of a study of blood T cell repertoires in COVID-19. The assay was immunoSEQ multiplex PCR, and TCRdb's table has in-frame clones only and misses some. The top ten hold 2% to 3% of the sample, which has 260,000 or so clones, less than 85% seen once. The sequenced material came from PBMCs or T cells enriched from blood (not recorded which). The receptors were sampled from a woman aged 45 to 65 who had recovered from COVID-19. Both conserved end residues are part of each CDR3. The order of the fields is J gene, V gene, CDR3 protein.

>TRBJ1-3|TRBV5-8
CASSLGQLSGNTIYF
>TRBJ1-1|TRBV19
CASSWPGGSTEAFF
>TRBJ1-2|TRBV19
CASGSANYGYTF
>TRBJ1-1|TRBV18
CASSPRGTGVLSNTEAFF
>TRBJ1-5|TRBV4-1
CASSGTGGYNQPQHF
>TRBJ1-3|TRBV15
CATSRDRVDTGNTIYF
>TRBJ2-7|TRBV6-5
CASSYSGRMDEQYF
>TRBJ1-5|TRBV4-3
CASSQGRGSQPQHF
>TRBJ1-6|TRBV5-1
CASSSGGRNNSPLHF
>TRBJ2-7|TRBV19
CASSIGQGFFYEQYF
>TRBJ1-4|TRBV2
CASRRDLVNEKLFF
>TRBJ2-3|TRBV6-5
CASRTSGGATDTQYF
>TRBJ2-1|TRBV9
CASSVKRGYEQFF
>TRBJ1-2|TRBV5-1
CATALSRGYGYTF
>TRBJ1-2|TRBV5-1
CASSTSVTNYGYTF
>TRBJ1-1|TRBV30
CAWSVSTGKNTEAFF